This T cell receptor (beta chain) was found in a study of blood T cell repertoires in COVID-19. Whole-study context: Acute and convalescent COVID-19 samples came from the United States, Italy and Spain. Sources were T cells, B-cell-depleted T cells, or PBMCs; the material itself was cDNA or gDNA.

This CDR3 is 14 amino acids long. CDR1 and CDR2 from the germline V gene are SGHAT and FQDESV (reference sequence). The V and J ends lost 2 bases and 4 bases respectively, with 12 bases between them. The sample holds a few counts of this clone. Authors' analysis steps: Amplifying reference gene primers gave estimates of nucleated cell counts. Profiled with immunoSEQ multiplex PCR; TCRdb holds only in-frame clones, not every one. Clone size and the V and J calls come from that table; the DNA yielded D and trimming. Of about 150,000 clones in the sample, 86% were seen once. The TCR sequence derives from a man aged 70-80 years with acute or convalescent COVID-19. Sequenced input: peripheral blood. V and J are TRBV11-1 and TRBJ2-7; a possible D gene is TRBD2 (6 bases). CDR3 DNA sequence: TGTGCCAGCAGCTTAAGTGGGAGGCCATACGAGCAGTACTTC. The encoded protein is CASSLSGRPYEQYF.